This TCR beta chain was recorded in a study of cytomegalovirus exposure and HLA in healthy donors (dated by TCRdb to about 2017). About the study as a whole: An earlier analysis of approximately 640 of the donors reported 250 to 350 Gb of sequence data and more than 90 million unique TCR beta sequences from some 180 million T cells. Approximately 300 gigabases of sequencing data and 75 million to 85 million unique TCR sequences made up an early release that covered around 640 HLA-typed donors. Among the approximately 400 genotyped donors, around 81% belonged to the genetic ancestry cluster associated with self-reported Caucasian donors. The study was designed to test whether signatures of past pathogen exposure could be identified by cataloging public T cell receptors. The study profiled the T cell repertoires of 500 to 800 subjects by immunosequencing and related them to cytomegalovirus serostatus. A separate validation cohort of more than 100 different subjects was used in addition to the roughly 620-subject first cohort. To predict cytomegalovirus infection status, the study combined high-throughput TCR immunosequencing, statistical association of individual TCRs with disease status, and machine learning. A later analysis re-analyzed previously published TCR beta repertoires from 666 donors and added high-resolution HLA genotyping to study TCR occurrence patterns. The later analysis used no new phenotypic data to find candidate immune exposures, relying instead on TCR beta sequences and their occurrence across donors. In an earlier analysis of 587 of the donors, high-throughput TCR beta sequencing was used to judge whether each TCR beta V gene segment behaved as functional or pseudogenic. Donor age, sex, ethnicity and CMV serostatus were compiled together with the repertoire data. A later genetic analysis used genome-wide SNP genotypes for 398 of the 666 donors, treating that subset as a discovery cohort. All discovery cohort repertoires had been generated on a single sequencing platform. Class I and class II HLA loci were covered by the typing at four-digit resolution. Typing coverage differed by locus: A, B, C, DRB1 and DQB1 were typed in roughly 620-630 donors, DQA1 in about 500, DPA1 in around 600, and DPB1 in roughly 450. Several DR-DQ haplotypes were handled as single units for association and clustering, since linkage in the cohort was strong. On average, around 240,000 unique TCR beta nucleotide sequences were sequenced per donor among 300 to 500 genotyped donors of the cohort, with approximately 18% of those sequences being non-productive.

Overall results and qualifications from the work: The authors suggested that the approach could potentially be generalized to other disease states and immunological phenotypes. Roughly uniform sequencing depth across donors was assumed in presence/absence analyses, although this assumption may not hold. Correlated functional status among segregating V segments might be attributable to linkage disequilibrium, but an unknown experimental factor could not be ruled out. A later genetic analysis associated a missense DCLRE1C variant with V-gene and J-gene trimming of TCR beta chains, and an independent cohort replicated the association. According to a later analysis, TCR association rates differed among HLA loci, with DRB1 alleles showing the most associated TCRs and HLA-C alleles showing the fewest. Cytomegalovirus status was reported to be diagnosed by the classifier with high specificity and sensitivity in both the original and validation cohorts. Broadly in line with IMGT annotations, most TCR beta V segments showed up in productive rearrangements about 90% or about 30% of the time in an earlier analysis of a few hundred of the donors. The study gave a list of more than 150 TCR beta chains associated with cytomegalovirus. The cohort was sequenced for TCR beta chains only, and without alpha or paired-chain data the features that could be detected were limited. Some IMGT-functional V segments, including TRBV6-2 and TRBV6-3, could not be distinguished by the 87-base-pair reads and were therefore excluded. The earlier analysis of some 540 of the donors excluded 15 to 20 rarely observed V segments, including chromosome 9 orphons, because counts were too low. A group of highly shared sequence variants was considered likely to be a technical artifact of the sequencing pipeline. According to a later genetic analysis, donors in an Asian-associated ancestry cluster had fewer N-insertions in productive TCRs than the approximately 690-donor mean. Most TCR sequences were seen in very few donors, while some public TCRs were found in many individuals. According to a later analysis, most CMV-associated TCR beta chains appeared to be HLA-restricted, and the HLA associations seemed to be driven largely by CMV exposure. According to a later analysis, parvovirus B19, influenza, CMV and Epstein-Barr virus appeared linked to several top co-occurrence clusters. Strong co-occurrence of HLA alleles, especially DR and DQ, made assigning TCR associations to individual alleles difficult. In vitro tests confirmed that a few of the cytomegalovirus-associated TCR beta chains recognize cytomegalovirus antigens. At a false discovery rate of 0.05, a later analysis linked around 17,000 TCR beta sequences to specific HLA alleles. Because some donors lacked HLA typing at each locus, the association tests relied only on the typed subset. In a later analysis, HLA-associated TCR beta chains were found to be more clonally expanded and to have lower generation probabilities than equally common non-associated chains. For the cohort, immune exposure information was limited to CMV serostatus. A further reported finding was that TCR beta sequences accurately predicted the HLA-A and HLA-B alleles for most subjects in the first cohort.

In total, 600 or so healthy bone marrow donors made up the cohort. All cohort members were sampled while nominally healthy, although unrecorded immune exposures were likely present. The donor tested CMV seronegative, placing the donor among the 350 or so seronegative members of the cohort. Each donor provided a peripheral blood sample, and peripheral blood mononuclear cells were used for TCR beta sequencing. The Qiagen DNeasy Blood Extraction Kit was used to extract genomic DNA from the blood cell samples. The receptor library was made with the immunoSEQ multiplex PCR assay. For the multiplex PCR, a mixture combining 60 forward primers for TCR Vbeta segments and 13 reverse primers for TCR Jbeta segments was used. A multiplex PCR assay on genomic DNA amplified the CDR3 region of rearranged TCR beta genes. On the Illumina HiSeq System, the amplified TCR beta libraries were sequenced as 87-base-pair reads. In the paper's pipeline: A later analysis counted about 80 million unique TCR beta chains across the roughly 700 repertoires, and some 12 million of these chains were shared by at least two donors. To remove PCR and sequencing errors, raw reads were error-corrected and collapsed into unique sequences using a nearest-neighbor algorithm that merged closely related sequences. Alignment of CDR3 sequences to IMGT reference sequences was used to assign V, D and J gene segments. For a sequence to be retained, at least a six-nucleotide match to both a V gene segment and a J gene segment was required. Rearrangements were called productive when the CDR3 lacked stop codons and stayed in frame with V and J; all others were non-productive. Following IMGT convention, CDR3 was defined as the stretch from the second conserved V-encoded cysteine up to the conserved J-encoded phenylalanine. Sequences without an unambiguous match to a single V gene segment were excluded from the earlier analysis of 450 to 650 of the donors. An earlier analysis of 587 of the donors classified V segments as functional when productive rearrangements were above 56.7% and as segregating when the standard deviation between donors was above 5%. A statistical classification framework was built to diagnose cytomegalovirus status from the catalog of TCR beta chain sequences. A later analysis assigned V and J genes by comparing TCR nucleotide sequences with IMGT/GENE-DB human TR gene sequences. In a later analysis, CDR3 sequences and most-parsimonious VDJ recombination scenarios were assigned using the TCRdist pipeline. In a later analysis, each TCR beta chain was defined by its CDR3 amino acid sequence together with its V-gene family, and reads without a unique V-gene family were excluded. To address suspected cross-contamination and a sequencing artifact, a later analysis removed some 620 highly shared, low-generation-probability nucleotide sequences. In a later analysis, a clonal expansion index was calculated for each public chain from normalized within-repertoire ranks of inferred template counts. In a later analysis, generation probabilities were computed with a VDJ recombination model fitted to out-of-frame rearrangements, and the resulting probabilities were checked against IGoR. In a later analysis, hypergeometric tests were used to score TCR-TCR, TCR-HLA and TCR-CMV co-occurrence, with a repertoire-size bias correction applied to TCR pairs. False discovery rates were estimated in a later analysis by permuting HLA or CMV assignments 20 times. In a later analysis, co-occurring TCRs were grouped using DBSCAN, with TCRdist sequence similarity added in when clustering inside HLA-allele-positive subsets. Repertoires with fewer than 30,000 or more than 120,000 public chains, plus five repertoires with anomalous nucleotide sharing, were excluded from co-occurrence clustering. The source is immuneACCESS, and TCRdb retained only in-frame sequences with V and J called. Part of the clones is not carried over; for the studies checked, unresolved V genes explain less than half of this, and the remainder is unexplained. V and J calls plus clone size are reproduced from that table; the DNA served to infer D and trimming. Recorded for this sample are tens of thousands of clones; around 81% of them occurred a single time. The top ten constitute 6.3% of the sample.

Points on this clone: Its antigen target is currently unknown. Base qualities were left out, and no much larger clone turns up one base away.

The V and J ends are trimmed by 0 bases and 0 bases, leaving 12 bases between them. The cysteine opens and the phenylalanine closes a CDR3 of 17 amino acids. Only the CDR3 DNA is retained, 51 bases long and in frame from the first base. For CDR1 and CDR2, the germline V gene lists LGHNA and YNFKEQ. This TCR was sampled from a man aged 45-65 years in good health and CMV-seronegative. Rearrangement joined TRBV4-2 to TRBJ1-3; the D gene remains uncertain. Specimen: PBMCs. The CDR3 protein: CASSQDVTGYSGNTIYF. The DNA reads as follows: TGTGCCAGCAGCCAAGATGTCACGGGGTACTCTGGAAACACCATATATTTT.